A selection of T cell receptor beta chains follows, all from one sample in a study of cytomegalovirus exposure and HLA in healthy donors. Libraries were prepared by immunoSEQ multiplex PCR; TCRdb keeps only in-frame clonotypes and omits some of them. Among 170,000 or so clones listed, under 85% were seen once. Material: PBMCs. These receptors were taken from a man aged 45-60 years in good health and CMV-seronegative. CDR3s include the opening cysteine and the closing phenylalanine or tryptophan. D genes are given only for firm matches. Size is stated for part of the rows, as once, few or many counts, or as a class when the clone is expanded.

V gene: TRBV13; J gene: TRBJ2-7; clone size: -; D gene: TRBD1; CDR3 DNA: TGCGCCAGCAGCTTAGGACAGGGGAGCTCCTACGAGCAGTACTTC; CDR3 protein: CASSLGQGSSYEQYF
V gene: TRBV10-3; J gene: TRBJ2-3; clone size: -; D gene: -; CDR3 DNA: TGTGCCATCAGTGAGTCCCGGGTCCGGGATACGCAGTATTTT; CDR3 protein: CAISESRVRDTQYF
V gene: TRBV5-6; J gene: TRBJ2-7; clone size: -; D gene: TRBD2; CDR3 DNA: TGTGCCAGCAGCACCGGGACTACCTACGAGCAGTACTTC; CDR3 protein: CASSTGTTYEQYF
V gene: TRBV5-1; J gene: TRBJ1-5; clone size: -; D gene: TRBD1; CDR3 DNA: TGCGCCAGCAGCGCTGGACAGGGGGATCAGCCCCAGCATTTT; CDR3 protein: CASSAGQGDQPQHF
V gene: TRBV9; J gene: TRBJ2-7; clone size: -; D gene: TRBD2; CDR3 DNA: TGTGCCAGCAGCGGACAGGAAGGGACTAGCAGCCCGGCGGAGCAGTACTTC; CDR3 protein: CASSGQEGTSSPAEQYF
V gene: TRBV19; J gene: TRBJ2-3; clone size: -; D gene: -; CDR3 DNA: TGTGCCAGTAGTATATCCAGGGCTCAGGATACGCAGTATTTT; CDR3 protein: CASSISRAQDTQYF
V gene: TRBV2; J gene: TRBJ2-2; clone size: -; D gene: -; CDR3 DNA: TGTGCCAGCAGTGATAGCTGGATCCCGGGCACCGGGGAGCTGTTTTTT; CDR3 protein: CASSDSWIPGTGELFF
V gene: TRBV4-2; J gene: TRBJ2-4; clone size: -; D gene: -; CDR3 DNA: TGTGCCAGCAGCCACGCCGAAGGACGGGAAGCAAACATTCAGTACTTC; CDR3 protein: CASSHAEGREANIQYF
V gene: TRBV5-4; J gene: TRBJ2-3; clone size: -; D gene: TRBD2; CDR3 DNA: TGTGCCAGCAGTAGACTAGCGGGGACCCGCACAGATACGCAGTATTTT; CDR3 protein: CASSRLAGTRTDTQYF
V gene: TRBV7-2; J gene: TRBJ1-5; clone size: once; D gene: -; CDR3 DNA: TGTGCCAGCAGTCCTCAGGGTGGGGCGAATCAGCCCCAGCATTTT; CDR3 protein: CASSPQGGANQPQHF
V gene: TRBV19; J gene: TRBJ2-7; clone size: -; D gene: TRBD1; CDR3 DNA: TGTGCCAGTAGTAGGACAGGGCAAGGCGAGCAGTACTTC; CDR3 protein: CASSRTGQGEQYF
V gene: TRBV9; J gene: TRBJ2-5; clone size: -; D gene: -; CDR3 DNA: TGTGCCAGCAGCGTAGCCGGGGGGCTGATTAAAGAGACCCAGTACTTC; CDR3 protein: CASSVAGGLIKETQYF
V gene: TRBV9; J gene: TRBJ1-4; clone size: -; D gene: TRBD1; CDR3 DNA: TGTGCCAGCAGCGTAGACAGGGGGAGTGAAAAACTGTTTTTT; CDR3 protein: CASSVDRGSEKLFF
V gene: TRBV18; J gene: TRBJ1-5; clone size: -; D gene: -; CDR3 DNA: TGTGCCAGCTCACGGGTAGGGGCGGCTTCAGGGACTTATAGCAATCAGCCCCAGCATTTT; CDR3 protein: CASSRVGAASGTYSNQPQHF
V gene: TRBV11-2; J gene: TRBJ2-7; clone size: -; D gene: -; CDR3 DNA: TGTGCCAGCAGCAACCAGTTGGAGCAGTACTTC; CDR3 protein: CASSNQLEQYF
V gene: TRBV27; J gene: TRBJ1-1; clone size: -; D gene: -; CDR3 DNA: TGTGCCAGCAGTCGCATAGGGACAAATACTGAAGCTTTCTTT; CDR3 protein: CASSRIGTNTEAFF
V gene: TRBV7-2; J gene: TRBJ1-6; clone size: -; D gene: TRBD1; CDR3 DNA: TGTGCCAGCAGCCCACAGGGGGCCACCTCACCCCTCCACTTT; CDR3 protein: CASSPQGATSPLHF
V gene: TRBV4-1; J gene: TRBJ2-5; clone size: once; D gene: TRBD1; CDR3 DNA: TGCGCCAGCAGCCAGATTGGACAGGGCAAACCGGCCCAGTACTTC; CDR3 protein: CASSQIGQGKPAQYF
V gene: TRBV6-5; J gene: TRBJ2-7; clone size: -; D gene: TRBD1; CDR3 DNA: TGTGCCAGCAGCCCCCCGGGACAGGCTTACGAGCAGTACTTC; CDR3 protein: CASSPPGQAYEQYF
V gene: TRBV5-1; J gene: TRBJ2-7; clone size: -; D gene: TRBD2; CDR3 DNA: TGCGCCAGCGCGGGGGGGACTTCGCTCTACGAGCAGTACTTC; CDR3 protein: CASAGGTSLYEQYF
V gene: TRBV21-1; J gene: TRBJ2-7; clone size: -; D gene: -; CDR3 DNA: TGTGCCAGCAGCAAAGCGCAGATGGACAGCTCCTACGAGCAGTACTTC; CDR3 protein: CASSKAQMDSSYEQYF
V gene: TRBV7-2; J gene: TRBJ2-2; clone size: -; D gene: TRBD2; CDR3 DNA: TGTGCCAGCAGCTTGAAGGCCACTAGCGGGAGAACCGGGGAGCTGTTTTTT; CDR3 protein: CASSLKATSGRTGELFF
V gene: TRBV18; J gene: TRBJ2-1; clone size: -; D gene: TRBD2; CDR3 DNA: TGTGCCAGCTCACCACCGGGGTTTACGGGAGGGGCCTACAATGAGCAGTTCTTC; CDR3 protein: CASSPPGFTGGAYNEQFF
V gene: TRBV4-3; J gene: TRBJ2-3; clone size: -; D gene: TRBD2; CDR3 DNA: TGCGCCAGCAGCCCATACACCGGGAGGGCAAGCACAGATACGCAGTATTTT; CDR3 protein: CASSPYTGRASTDTQYF
V gene: TRBV28; J gene: TRBJ1-3; clone size: -; D gene: -; CDR3 DNA: TGTGCCAGCAGTTTCGTAGGGGGGGCCTCTGGAAACACCATATATTTT; CDR3 protein: CASSFVGGASGNTIYF
V gene: TRBV15; J gene: TRBJ2-1; clone size: -; D gene: -; CDR3 DNA: TGTGCCACCAGCAGAGATACGCCAGGGGGAGGCTACAATGAGCAGTTCTTC; CDR3 protein: CATSRDTPGGGYNEQFF
V gene: TRBV19; J gene: TRBJ1-6; clone size: -; D gene: -; CDR3 DNA: TGTGCCAGTAGTCTTACAGTCCAAAGCTCCTATAATTCACCCCTCCACTTT; CDR3 protein: CASSLTVQSSYNSPLHF
V gene: TRBV5-1; J gene: TRBJ2-3; clone size: -; D gene: TRBD1; CDR3 DNA: TGCGCCAGCAGCGGAGGGACAGGATATCGGTCAGATACGCAGTATTTT; CDR3 protein: CASSGGTGYRSDTQYF
V gene: TRBV28; J gene: TRBJ2-1; clone size: -; D gene: TRBD2; CDR3 DNA: TGTGCCAGCAGTTTAGAGAGCGGGGTTGTGCAGTTCTTC; CDR3 protein: CASSLESGVVQFF
V gene: TRBV7-9; J gene: TRBJ2-6; clone size: -; D gene: -; CDR3 DNA: TGTGCCAGCACGTATCAGGTCCTCTCTGGGGCCAACGTCCTGACTTTC; CDR3 protein: CASTYQVLSGANVLTF
V gene: TRBV6-6; J gene: TRBJ2-1; clone size: -; D gene: TRBD1; CDR3 DNA: TGTGCCACCCAGGGGGACCCCTCCTACAATGAGCAGTTCTTC; CDR3 protein: CATQGDPSYNEQFF
V gene: TRBV7-2; J gene: TRBJ2-2; clone size: -; D gene: -; CDR3 DNA: TGTGCCAGCAGCGCCTCCACTAGACATGGCGGGGAGCTGTTTTTT; CDR3 protein: CASSASTRHGGELFF
V gene: TRBV7-2; J gene: TRBJ2-2; clone size: -; D gene: -; CDR3 DNA: TGTGCCAGCAGCCCCCAGGGAGGCCCCGGGGAGCTGTTTTTT; CDR3 protein: CASSPQGGPGELFF
V gene: TRBV28; J gene: TRBJ2-2; clone size: -; D gene: TRBD2; CDR3 DNA: TGTGCCATACACTCAACGGGACTAGAGTCCGGGGAGCTGTTTTTT; CDR3 protein: CAIHSTGLESGELFF
V gene: TRBV19; J gene: TRBJ2-7; clone size: -; D gene: -; CDR3 DNA: TGTGCCAGTAGTATAGCAGGTACCTCCTACGAGCAGTACTTC; CDR3 protein: CASSIAGTSYEQYF
V gene: TRBV7-2; J gene: TRBJ2-7; clone size: -; D gene: TRBD1; CDR3 DNA: TGTGCCAGCAGGGACAGGGTCACCTACGAGCAGTACTTC; CDR3 protein: CASRDRVTYEQYF
V gene: TRBV13; J gene: TRBJ1-6; clone size: -; D gene: -; CDR3 DNA: TGTGCCAGCAGTTCCCGCCCGGTGCGCCTCCACTTT; CDR3 protein: CASSSRPVRLHF
V gene: TRBV21-1; J gene: TRBJ2-7; clone size: once; D gene: -; CDR3 DNA: TGTGCCAGCAGCAAATACCCCACAGGGCTCTCCTACGAGCAGTACTTC; CDR3 protein: CASSKYPTGLSYEQYF
V gene: TRBV5-1; J gene: TRBJ2-7; clone size: -; D gene: TRBD1; CDR3 DNA: TGCGCCAGCAGCGTGGGACAGGGTTCCTTCGAGCAGTACTTC; CDR3 protein: CASSVGQGSFEQYF
V gene: TRBV19; J gene: TRBJ1-3; clone size: -; D gene: -; CDR3 DNA: TGTGCCACTAGGGACACCCGCTCTGGAAACACCATATATTTT; CDR3 protein: CATRDTRSGNTIYF
V gene: TRBV7-2; J gene: TRBJ2-7; clone size: -; D gene: -; CDR3 DNA: TGTGCCAGCAGCCATCCAAGAGGCTACGAGCAGTACTTC; CDR3 protein: CASSHPRGYEQYF
V gene: TRBV18; J gene: TRBJ2-2; clone size: -; D gene: -; CDR3 DNA: TGTGCCAGCTCACCCGCGACACGAAACACCGGGGAGCTGTTTTTT; CDR3 protein: CASSPATRNTGELFF
V gene: TRBV28; J gene: TRBJ2-7; clone size: once; D gene: -; CDR3 DNA: TGTGCCAGCAGTTTAGGCGACAGTAAGTACTTC; CDR3 protein: CASSLGDSKYF
V gene: TRBV7-8; J gene: TRBJ2-1; clone size: -; D gene: TRBD2; CDR3 DNA: TGTGCCAGCAGCTCGACTAGCGGTACCTACAATGAGCAGTTCTTC; CDR3 protein: CASSSTSGTYNEQFF
V gene: TRBV2; J gene: TRBJ2-3; clone size: -; D gene: TRBD2; CDR3 DNA: TGTGCCAGCAGTCGGGGGGTTAGCCCAGATACGCAGTATTTT; CDR3 protein: CASSRGVSPDTQYF
V gene: TRBV5-8; J gene: TRBJ2-1; clone size: -; D gene: TRBD2; CDR3 DNA: TGTGCCAGCAGCTTGGGGCTAGCGGGATACAATGAGCAGTTCTTC; CDR3 protein: CASSLGLAGYNEQFF
V gene: TRBV5-4; J gene: TRBJ2-6; clone size: few; D gene: TRBD1; CDR3 DNA: TGTGCCAGCAGCGCAGCCGGGACAGGGAAATCTGGGGCCAACGTCCTGACTTTC; CDR3 protein: CASSAAGTGKSGANVLTF
V gene: TRBV7-6; J gene: TRBJ2-7; clone size: -; D gene: TRBD1; CDR3 DNA: TGTGCCAGCAGCTTGGACAGGGTTGGGGAGCAGTACTTC; CDR3 protein: CASSLDRVGEQYF
V gene: TRBV5-6; J gene: TRBJ2-7; clone size: -; D gene: -; CDR3 DNA: TGTGCCAGCAGCTTCCCCTTCTACGAGCAGTACTTC; CDR3 protein: CASSFPFYEQYF
V gene: TRBV7-2; J gene: TRBJ2-4; clone size: -; D gene: -; CDR3 DNA: TGTGCCAGCAGCCCCGTTGGCGGGCAAATCCCTGCGTACTTC; CDR3 protein: CASSPVGGQIPAYF
V gene: TRBV9; J gene: TRBJ2-1; clone size: -; D gene: -; CDR3 DNA: TGTGCCAGCAGCGTAGAGGGGGGGCTATACAATGAGCAGTTCTTC; CDR3 protein: CASSVEGGLYNEQFF
V gene: TRBV7-2; J gene: TRBJ2-3; clone size: -; D gene: TRBD2; CDR3 DNA: TGTGCCAGCAGCTTAAGGGGCGGGCTAGCGGGAGTGGTAGATACGCAGTATTTT; CDR3 protein: CASSLRGGLAGVVDTQYF
V gene: TRBV2; J gene: TRBJ1-2; clone size: few; D gene: TRBD1; CDR3 DNA: TGTGCCAGCAGGGGAGGACAGGGGGCGAGTGGCTACACCTTC; CDR3 protein: CASRGGQGASGYTF